This T cell receptor (beta chain) was sequenced for a study of Tregs in tolerant kidney transplant recipients. Notes on the study in general: Activated donor B cell expansion appeared to reveal the most relevant donor-specific TCRbeta repertoire. For some patients, primers changed over time, blocking nucleotide-level comparison.

CDR1 is GTSNPN, CDR2 SVGIG, per germline (reference sequence). The CDR3 consists of 15 residues. The V and J ends lost 1 base and 6 bases respectively, with 13 bases between them. The data were produced by immunoSEQ multiplex PCR, yet TCRdb's version contains in-frame clones alone and is incomplete. Of over 50,000 clones in the sample, roughly 88% were seen once. A remark on this clone: Antigen: not known.

This specimen consisted of Tregs from blood, obtained before the transplant. This clonotype was sampled from a human donor who received a combined kidney and bone marrow transplant. The rearrangement joins TRBV30 to TRBJ1-6; D is uncertain. The CDR3 sequence: CAWSALDGFNSPLHF. Here the CDR3 DNA reads TGTGCCTGGAGTGCTCTAGACGGTTTTAATTCACCCCTCCACTTT.